This entry features one T cell receptor (beta chain) sequence. This sample is part of a study of T cell changes during pregnancy in multiple sclerosis. The protocol was immunoSEQ multiplex PCR, while the TCRdb copy is restricted to in-frame clones and leaves out a portion. The sample carries 95,000 to 110,000 clones, less than 95% recorded once. Germline loops: CDR1 SGHNT, CDR2 YENEEA. This CDR3 comprises 14 residues. The V end was cut by 4 bases, the J end by 0 bases, with 9 bases between. The material sequenced was peripheral blood, taken in the third trimester of pregnancy. V gene TRBV11-3 combines with J gene TRBJ1-1; D gene unclear. This receptor was obtained from a female donor in good health, enrolled as a control in a pregnancy study. The CDR3 bases are TGTGCCAGCAGCTCGGGGAGGATGAACACTGAAGCTTTCTTT. This translates into CASSSGRMNTEAFF.